This T cell receptor beta chain was recovered during a study of shared clonotypes between healthy human individuals. Data came from immunoSEQ multiplex PCR; TCRdb stores just in-frame clones and leaves some out. Of approximately 2.4 million clones in the sample, about 94% are singletons; the top ten hold less than 0.15%. This CDR3 is built from 18 residues. Sequencing was performed on naive CD4+ T cells sorted from blood. Subset specified: CD45RA+ positively selected. The receptor was derived from a young man in good health. The rearrangement uses TRBV21-1 and TRBJ1-1; no check of the table's D call, TRBD1, against the DNA was made. TRBV21-1 is recorded as a pseudogene. CDR3 sequence: CASSNTGQGVCMNTEAFF. In nucleotides, the CDR3 is TGTGCCAGCAGCAACACCGGACAGGGGGTTTGTATGAACACTGAAGCTTTCTTT.